This passage covers 21 T cell receptor beta chains from one sample sequenced in a study of cytomegalovirus exposure and HLA in healthy donors. Method: immunoSEQ multiplex PCR; TCRdb's copy keeps in-frame clones and lacks some. The sample has roughly 150,000 clones, about 88% seen once. Sample: PBMCs. The receptors stem from a woman aged 18-35 years in good health and CMV-seronegative.

CDR3 sequence (DNA): TGTGCCAGCAGTAGGCTACAGGGGAAAAATCAGCCCCAGCATTTT. It specifies CASSRLQGKNQPQHF. The chain combines TRBV2 with TRBJ1-5; 7 nucleotides agree with TRBD1. The CDR3 is 15 amino acids. The V segment lost 5 bases and the J segment 4 bases; nucleotides outside the gene matches: 8. CDR1 is SNHLY and CDR2 is FYNNEI in the germline V gene.

CDR3 residues: CASLQASSGNTIYF. DNA of the CDR3: TGTGCCAGTCTACAGGCCTCCTCTGGAAACACCATATATTTT. The chain recombines TRBV2 with TRBJ1-3; TRBD1 might be the D (5 bases). There are 14 residues in the CDR3. CDR1 and CDR2 from the germline V gene are SNHLY and FYNNEI. V lost 9 bases, J lost 0 bases, and 12 bases lay in between.

The V call is TRBV5-1, the J call TRBJ2-7, with TRBD1 identical over 7 bases. Per germline, CDR1 SGHRS and CDR2 YFSETQ. V lost 4 bases and J lost 3; bases outside the gene matches: 4. CDR3 length: 13 residues. This CDR3 is CASSRDSGYEQYF. CDR3 nucleotides: TGCGCCAGCAGCAGGGACAGTGGCTACGAGCAGTACTTC.

V is TRBV4-3 and J is TRBJ2-1; no clear D gene. CDR1 LGHNA and CDR2 YSLEER come from the germline V gene. V shed 1 base and J shed 5 bases, with 15 bases lying between them. This CDR3 has 16 residues. The CDR3 DNA follows: TGCGCCAGCAGCCAAGCCCCGCAAGGCGGTAACAATGAGCAGTTCTTC. Its protein is CASSQAPQGGNNEQFF.

The rearrangement uses TRBV5-1 and TRBJ1-4, with 9 bases aligning to TRBD1. The V gene's germline CDR1 is SGHRS and CDR2 YFSETQ. The V and J ends lost 5 bases and 8 bases, in that order; junction bases with no gene match: 10. The CDR3 extends over 15 amino acids. CDR3 nucleotide sequence: TGCGCCAGCAGACGTTCCGGGACAGGGAACGAAAAACTGTTTTTT. Its translation is CASRRSGTGNEKLFF.

The chain uses TRBV29-1 and TRBJ2-2; 9 bases line up with TRBD2. The CDR3 loop spans 15 amino acids. Germline V gene data show CDR1 as SQVTM and CDR2 as ANQGSEA. J lost 4 bases, V lost 7 bases, and 10 bases had no gene match. DNA of the CDR3: TGCAGCGGGATTAGCGGGAGTAGAGTCACCGGGGAGCTGTTTTTT. It translates to CSGISGSRVTGELFF.

V and J are TRBV4-3 and TRBJ1-2, with a weak D call TRBD1 (5 bases). The V gene lost 0 bases and the J gene lost 3 bases, with 11 bases spanning the gap. Germline CDR1 reads LGHNA; CDR2 reads YSLEER. The CDR3 totals 15 residues. The CDR3 sequence: CASSQEGAAYYGYTF. For the CDR3, the DNA is TGCGCCAGCAGCCAAGAAGGGGCAGCCTACTATGGCTACACCTTC.

The chain is built from TRBV21-1 and TRBJ2-5; the table names TRBD2, a call not compared with the DNA. TRBV21-1 is listed as a pseudogene. The CDR3 has 20 amino acids. The CDR3 here is CASSGFRDGGTSGGQETQYF. CDR3 bases: TGTGCCAGCAGCGGATTCCGGGACGGCGGGACTAGCGGGGGCCAAGAGACCCAGTACTTC.

V usage is TRBV7-9 and J usage is TRBJ2-7; tentative D call: TRBD2 (6 bases). The CDR3 length is 14 residues. Germline CDR1 is SEHNR and CDR2 is FQNEAQ (reference sequence). Trimming removed 4 bases at V and 3 bases at J, with 13 bases between. CDR3 region: CASSSYQGGYEQYF. CDR3 DNA: TGTGCCAGCAGCTCATACCAGGGAGGCTACGAGCAGTACTTC. Full variable domain (rest looked up from reference TRBV7-9 and TRBJ2-7): DTGVSQNPRHKITKRGQNVTFRCDPISEHNRLYWYRQTLGQGPEFLTYFQNEAQLEKSRLLSDRFSAERPKGSFSTLEIQRTEQGDSAMYLCASSSYQGGYEQYFGPGTRLTVT.

This chain uses TRBV6-6 with TRBJ1-1; D perhaps matches TRBD1 (6 bases). Germline-derived CDR1 and CDR2 are MNHNY and SVGAGI (reference sequence). The CDR3 consists of 14 residues. Trimming took 7 bases from V and 4 from J, leaving 16 bases between them. CDR3 loop: CASNTGKGGTEAFF. As DNA, the CDR3 is TGTGCCAGCAACACAGGGAAAGGAGGCACTGAAGCTTTCTTT.

The rearrangement uses TRBV5-1 and TRBJ1-6; 7 nucleotides match TRBD1. The germline CDR1 and CDR2 sequences are SGHRS and YFSETQ. The CDR3 is 15 amino acids. V lost 2 bases, J lost 7 bases, and 6 bases stayed unmatched. The CDR3 here is CASSFEVQGNSPLHF. DNA for the CDR3: TGCGCCAGCAGCTTCGAGGTACAGGGGAATTCACCCCTCCACTTT.

The chain links TRBV12-5 to TRBJ1-1; 7 nucleotides align to TRBD1. The V and J ends lost 6 bases and 4 bases, in that order; junction bases with no gene match: 8. The length of the CDR3 is 14 residues. Germline assignment: CDR1 LGHNT and CDR2 FRNRAP. The CDR3 region is CASGQGVGSTEAFF. CDR3 DNA sequence: TGTGCTAGTGGCCAGGGGGTCGGGAGCACTGAAGCTTTCTTT.

This chain joins TRBV6-5 and TRBJ2-7, with a weak D call TRBD1 (6 bases). The CDR3 sequence is 15 residues long. V lost 6 bases and J 5 bases, leaving 20 bases between the germline ends. Germline CDR1 MNHEY, CDR2 SVGAGI. CDR3 in DNA: TGTGCCAGCAGACTCATGGGTACGGACAGCCACGAGCAGTACTTC. It yields the protein CASRLMGTDSHEQYF.

This chain joins TRBV13 and TRBJ1-1; D possibly corresponds to TRBD1 (5 bases). The CDR3 consists of 17 residues. V lost 1 base and J 4 bases, leaving 19 bases between the germline ends. Looked up from germline, CDR1 is PRHDT and CDR2 is FYEKMQ (reference sequence). Written as DNA, the CDR3 is TGTGCCAGCAGCTTAGTAGGGGACTCTCTCAGGAGCACTGAAGCTTTCTTT. It yields the protein CASSLVGDSLRSTEAFF. Supplemented by reference TRBV13 and TRBJ1-1, the full variable domain reads AAGVIQSPRHLIKEKRETATLKCYPIPRHDTVYWYQQGPGQDPQFLISFYEKMQSDKGSIPDRFSAQQFSDYHSELNMSSLELGDSALYFCASSLVGDSLRSTEAFFGQGTRLTVV.

The CDR3 nucleotides are TGTGCCAGCAGTTTAGTCCCTCGGTACGAGCAGTACTTC. It codes for CASSLVPRYEQYF. The chain employs TRBV27 and TRBJ2-7; D is uncertain. The V gene lost 2 bases and the J gene lost 4 bases, with 9 bases spanning the gap. The CDR3 is 13 amino acids. Germline assignment: CDR1 MNHEY and CDR2 SMNVEV (reference sequence).

The gene calls are TRBV9 and TRBJ2-3; no clear D. V was clipped by 0 bases and J by 2 bases, with 10 bases between them. Germline V gene lookup returns CDR1 SGDLS and CDR2 YYNGEE. CDR3 size: 15 residues. The CDR3, as DNA: TGTGCCAGCAGCGTAGGGCCCAGGAACACAGATACGCAGTATTTT. This encodes CASSVGPRNTDTQYF.

The chain recombines TRBV27 with TRBJ1-5; the D is unclear. The CDR3 runs to 13 residues. The V gene lost 6 bases and the J gene lost 0 bases, with 6 bases spanning the gap. CDR1 MNHEY and CDR2 SMNVEV come from the germline V gene (reference sequence). The CDR3 spells CASRLYSNQPQHF. The CDR3 bases are TGTGCCAGCAGGTTGTATAGCAATCAGCCCCAGCATTTT.

Worth noting for this clone: The sample contains more than one DNA sequence encoding this CDR3. J is TRBJ1-3 and V is TRBV30; 7 bases match TRBD1. Germline assignment: CDR1 GTSNPN and CDR2 SVGIG (reference sequence). With V trimmed by 2 bases and J by 3 bases, 4 bases remained unmatched. The CDR3 runs to 14 residues. The CDR3 DNA reads TGTGCCTGGAGTCCACAGGGGAGTGGAAACACCATATATTTT. Amino acid sequence: CAWSPQGSGNTIYF.

This rearrangement joins TRBV19 to TRBJ1-2, with 12 bases lining up with TRBD1. This CDR3 is built from 15 residues. Germline CDR1 is LNHDA and CDR2 is SQIVND (reference sequence). J was trimmed by 4 bases and V by 6 bases; bases with no gene match: 6. The chain's CDR3 is CASSVGTGGVYGYTF. CDR3 sequence (DNA): TGTGCCAGTAGCGTAGGGACAGGGGGCGTCTATGGCTACACCTTC.

The chain links TRBV11-2 to TRBJ2-1; 7 bases are a match to TRBD2. Germline trimming cut 1 base from V and 7 bases from J; bases unmatched to any gene: 7. This CDR3 comprises 15 residues. The V gene's germline CDR1 is SGHAT and CDR2 FQNNGV. The CDR3 reads CASSLAGEGGNEQFF. CDR3 DNA sequence: TGTGCCAGCAGCTTAGCGGGAGAGGGAGGGAATGAGCAGTTCTTC.

This chain uses TRBV5-4 with TRBJ2-7; tentative D call: TRBD1 (6 bases). Germline CDR1 is SGHNT and CDR2 is YYREEE (reference sequence). CDR3 size: 15 residues. Between the trimmed V and J ends, which lost 3 bases and 1 base, there was a span of 14 bases. The CDR3 region is CASSSTGRGSYEQYF. CDR3 DNA: TGTGCCAGCAGCTCAACAGGGAGAGGGTCCTACGAGCAGTACTTC.